These 11 T cell receptor beta chains originate from one sample sequenced in a study of neurological immune-mediated disorders. MiXCR, run by TCRdb on the 5' RACE reads, gives a single entry per CDR3 protein. Among over 65,000 distinct CDR3 sequences listed, approximately 9.4% were seen once. Sequenced sample: PBMCs. The receptors come from a man aged 45-65 years in good health.

This clonotype was detected many times. The genes are TRBV3-1 and TRBJ2-1; D may correspond to TRBD1 or TRBD2 (5 bases each). The CDR3 extends over 15 amino acids. The V gene's germline CDR1 is LGHDT and CDR2 YNNKEL (reference sequence). Trimming removed 8 bases from V and 5 bases from J, with 19 bases in between. CDR3 sequence reads: CASCDGTVNNNEQFF. The CDR3 DNA reads TGTGCCAGCTGCGACGGGACCGTCAACAACAATGAGCAGTTCTTC.

There are many counts of this clonotype. V gene TRBV29-1 combines with J gene TRBJ2-3, with 8 nucleotides matching TRBD1. This CDR3 is built from 14 residues. J lost 8 bases, V lost 3 bases, and 10 bases had no gene match. From germline, CDR1 is SQVTM and CDR2 ANQGSEA. The CDR3 protein is CSVELWQGALTQYF. CDR3 sequence (DNA): TGCAGCGTTGAGTTGTGGCAGGGGGCCCTTACGCAGTATTTT.

This clonotype was counted ten times or more. This chain links TRBV28 with TRBJ2-7, with D perhaps being TRBD1 or TRBD2 (5 bases each). CDR3 length equals 14 residues. The V gene lost 3 bases and the J gene lost 2 bases, with 11 bases spanning the gap. The germline CDR1 and CDR2 sequences are MDHEN and SYDVKM. The CDR3 spells CASSLRGAPYEQYF. The CDR3 DNA reads as TGTGCCAGCAGTTTGAGAGGGGCCCCCTACGAGCAGTACTTC.

This clonotype was counted at least ten times. The gene calls are TRBV3-1 and TRBJ2-5, with D uncertain. Trimming pared 0 bases from V and 1 base from J, leaving 9 bases between. Germline V gives CDR1 LGHDT, CDR2 YNNKEL (reference sequence). CDR3 length: 15 residues. As DNA, the CDR3 is TGTGCCAGCAGCCAAGATCTCCAGGTCCAAGAGACCCAGTACTTC. Amino acid sequence: CASSQDLQVQETQYF.

This clonotype was detected ten times or more. V gene TRBV14 combines with J gene TRBJ2-2; 7 positions agree with TRBD1. The CDR3 totals 14 residues. CDR1 is SGHDN and CDR2 is FVKESK in the germline V gene. V lost 4 bases to trimming and J lost 5 bases; unmatched junction nucleotides: 4. The CDR3 DNA is TGTGCCAGCAGCCGTGCAGGGGGTACCGGGGAGCTGTTTTTT. This sequence encodes CASSRAGGTGELFF.

V usage is TRBV5-1 and J usage is TRBJ2-3; no clear D. The CDR3 loop spans 15 amino acids. Trimming removed 2 bases at V and 2 bases at J, with 12 bases between. The germline gives CDR1 SGHRS, CDR2 YFSETQ. The CDR3 bases are TGCGCCAGCAGCTTAGGCCATCCCTCCACAGATACGCAGTATTTT. The encoded protein is CASSLGHPSTDTQYF.

The rearrangement links TRBV20-1 to TRBJ2-5; 12 bases line up with TRBD2. With 6 bases clipped from V and 7 bases from J, the junction kept 12 bases outside the gene matches. There are 15 residues in the CDR3. Germline lookup yields CDR1 DFQATT and CDR2 SNEGSKA (reference sequence). The CDR3 nucleotides read TGCAGTGCAATAGGACTAGCGGGGATCCGCGGGACCCAGTACTTC. Translation: CSAIGLAGIRGTQYF.

There are many counts of this clonotype. This rearrangement joins TRBV10-3 to TRBJ1-4; no reliable D call. The ends were cut back, 2 bases at V and 0 bases at J, with 13 bases in the middle. This CDR3 contains 17 residues. The germline V gene has CDR1 ENHRY and CDR2 SYGVKD. DNA of the CDR3: TGTGCCATCAGTGAGGCCCCTGACGGGGCAACTAATGAAAAACTGTTTTTT. Protein product: CAISEAPDGATNEKLFF.

This clonotype occurred many times. J is TRBJ1-4 and V is TRBV4-2; no firm D call. The CDR3 sequence is 13 residues long. Trimming removed 1 base at V and 8 bases at J, with 8 bases between. Germline-derived CDR1 and CDR2 are LGHNA and YNFKEQ. CDR3 nucleotides: TGTGCCAGCAGCCAAGGGCGGCGGGAAAAACTGTTTTTT. Translation: CASSQGRREKLFF.

A note on this clonotype: A read error may be the cause here, since a much bigger clone is one base away. The chain recombines TRBV25-1 with TRBJ2-3; D gene uncertain. The CDR3 covers 16 residues. Germline V gene lookup returns CDR1 MGHDK and CDR2 SYGVNS. The CDR3 here is CASSGLQDLSTYTQYF. As DNA, the CDR3 is TGTGCCAGCAGTGGGCTGCAGGACCTTAGCACATATACGCAGTATTTT.

This clonotype was seen ten or more times. V gene TRBV10-3 combines with J gene TRBJ2-6; 8 bases are a match to TRBD1. Germline values: CDR1 ENHRY, CDR2 SYGVKD. CDR3 length equals 20 residues. The trim removed 4 bases at V and 1 base at J, leaving 15 bases unmatched. Written as DNA, the CDR3 is TGTGCCATCAGTGGGGGGCTGGCAGGGGGCTTAGGGTCTGGGGCCAACGTCCTGACTTTC. This encodes CAISGGLAGGLGSGANVLTF.